This T cell receptor (beta chain) was identified in a study of shared clonotypes between healthy human individuals. Using immunoSEQ multiplex PCR, the repertoire was profiled, and TCRdb retains in-frame clones only, with some absent. The sample shows 2 million to 3 million clones, over 85% of them seen only once. Trimming left V 5 bases short and J 6 bases short, with 18 bases between. CDR1 is SEHNR and CDR2 is FQNEAQ in the germline V gene (reference sequence). There are 15 residues in the CDR3. CD4+ cells underwent separation, giving CD45RA+ naive and CD45RA-negative memory subsets. The sequencing input was naive CD4+ T cells from PBMCs. Subset described: CD45RA+ positively selected. The receptor was isolated from a man younger than 35 in good health. Some clones in this sample may be carry-over from other donors' samples. The chain uses TRBV7-9 and TRBJ2-3; D not resolved. The DNA for the CDR3 is TGTGCCAGCAGCCGAAACTTGGGCGGACCCGATACGCAGTATTTT. Protein: CASSRNLGGPDTQYF.